These 13 T cell receptor beta chains were all obtained from the same sample, sequenced in a study of blood T cell repertoires in COVID-19. This table comes from immunoSEQ multiplex PCR, and its TCRdb copy is limited to in-frame clones, with some not included. Among some 60,000 clones, 65% to 90% were seen once, and the ten largest hold under 30%. Sequenced sample: peripheral blood. The receptor set was obtained from an elderly woman with active or convalescent COVID-19.

The rearrangement joins TRBV11-2 to TRBJ2-7; no definite D call. CDR3 size: 11 residues. Trimming took 5 bases from V and 3 from J, leaving 5 bases between them. Germline CDR1 and CDR2: SGHAT and FQNNGV. CDR3 loop: CASSQFYEQYF. DNA of the CDR3: TGTGCCAGCAGCCAATTCTACGAGCAGTACTTC. Variable domain in full (rest from reference TRBV11-2 and TRBJ2-7): EAGVAQSPRYKIIEKRQSVAFWCNPISGHATLYWYQQILGQGPKLLIQFQNNGVVDDSQLPKDRFSAERLKGVDSTLKIQPAKLEDSAVYLCASSQFYEQYFGPGTRLTVT.

V usage is TRBV6-6 and J usage is TRBJ1-6, with D maybe TRBD1 (6 bases). With 0 bases removed from V and 5 bases from J, the gap between germline ends came to 8 bases. The germline CDR1 and CDR2 sequences are MNHNY and SVGAGI (reference sequence). The CDR3 is made up of 15 amino acids. CDR3 sequence (DNA): TGTGCCAGCAGTTACTCTACAGGGAATAATTCACCCCTCCACTTT. Protein: CASSYSTGNNSPLHF.

The chain carries TRBV29-1 and TRBJ1-2, with TRBD1 matching over 8 bases. CDR3 length equals 17 residues. Losses at the gene ends were 2 bases for V and 7 bases for J; bases not matched to a gene: 18. Germline-derived CDR1 and CDR2 are SQVTM and ANQGSEA. The CDR3 coding sequence is TGCAGCGTTGAAAACTTAAGTCGGGACAGGAGGTTTACTGGCTACACCTTC. It encodes CSVENLSRDRRFTGYTF.

J is TRBJ1-6 and V is TRBV19; 7 bases line up with TRBD1. J gave up 5 bases and V 4 bases, and 8 bases lay outside the gene matches. Germline values: CDR1 LNHDA, CDR2 SQIVND (reference sequence). The CDR3 has 16 amino acids. CDR3 residues: CASSRPPGQNNSPLHF. The CDR3 DNA reads as TGTGCCAGTAGTAGGCCCCCGGGACAGAATAATTCACCCCTCCACTTT.

The chain recombines TRBV5-4 with TRBJ2-3, with 8 bases lining up with TRBD1. Looked up from germline, CDR1 is SGHNT and CDR2 is YYREEE (reference sequence). The CDR3 runs to 13 residues. With V trimmed by 4 bases and J by 7 bases, 5 bases remained unmatched. The CDR3 region has the DNA TGTGCCAGCAGCGACGACAGGGGCAATACGCAGTATTTT. This translates into CASSDDRGNTQYF.

This clone was found a few times. CDR3 sequence: CASSQLAGRQETQYF. The CDR3 DNA reads TGTGCCAGCAGTCAACTAGCGGGGAGGCAAGAGACCCAGTACTTC. The chain has TRBV6-6 and TRBJ2-5; TRBD2 matches 10 bases. Trimming removed 5 bases from V and 2 bases from J; junction bases left unmatched: 5. Germline V lookup: CDR1 MNHNY, CDR2 SVGAGI (reference sequence). The CDR3 is made up of 15 amino acids.

This chain links TRBV10-3 with TRBJ1-1; 8 nucleotides align to TRBD1. CDR3 size: 16 residues. The junction had 8 bases not matched to a gene; V was cut back by 4 bases and J by 1 base. The germline CDR1 and CDR2 sequences are ENHRY and SYGVKD. CDR3 DNA sequence: TGTGCCATCAGTGGCGGGCAGGGGGCGGAGAACACTGAAGCTTTCTTT. Encoded protein: CAISGGQGAENTEAFF.

In this sample, this clone turned up many times. The chain has TRBV6-5 and TRBJ1-1; D remains ambiguous. The CDR3 covers 13 residues. Between the trimmed V and J ends, which lost 2 bases and 4 bases, there was a span of 8 bases. From germline, CDR1 is MNHEY and CDR2 SVGAGI. Here the CDR3 reads CASSYPGSTEAFF. For the CDR3, the DNA is TGTGCCAGCAGTTACCCGGGTAGCACTGAAGCTTTCTTT.

The chain joins TRBV28 to TRBJ1-5; TRBD1 agrees at 9 bases. Germline values: CDR1 MDHEN, CDR2 SYDVKM. The CDR3 has 15 residues. V lost 5 bases to trimming and J lost 2 bases; unmatched junction nucleotides: 4. This chain's CDR3 is CASSTGQGRNQPQHF. The CDR3 DNA follows: TGTGCCAGCAGTACCGGACAGGGGCGCAATCAGCCCCAGCATTTT.

This clone was recorded a few times. The chain carries TRBV6-5 and TRBJ2-2, with D unclear. The V gene lost 6 bases and the J gene lost 3 bases, with 11 bases spanning the gap. CDR1 is MNHEY and CDR2 is SVGAGI in the germline V gene. This CDR3 is built from 14 residues. The CDR3 DNA follows: TGTGCCAGCAGACATACAGCTTACACCGGGGAGCTGTTTTTT. Its translation is CASRHTAYTGELFF.

The chain links TRBV7-2 to TRBJ1-3; TRBD1 aligns across 11 bases. Trimming at V came to 6 bases and at J to 3 bases, leaving 4 bases not matched to a gene. Germline-derived CDR1 and CDR2 are SGHTA and FQGNSA. The CDR3 runs 15 residues. The CDR3 reads CASRKGQGDGNTIYF. In DNA, the CDR3 is TGTGCCAGCAGGAAGGGACAGGGGGATGGAAACACCATATATTTT.

The V and J genes are TRBV5-1 and TRBJ2-2; tentatively, D is TRBD2 (5 bases). This CDR3 region has 15 residues. Between the trimmed V and J ends, which lost 4 bases and 3 bases, there was a span of 13 bases. Germline V gene sequence: CDR1 SGHRS, CDR2 YFSETQ. The chain's CDR3 is CASSRLASDTGELFF. CDR3 DNA: TGCGCCAGCAGCCGGCTAGCAAGCGACACCGGGGAGCTGTTTTTT.

This chain uses TRBV19 with TRBJ1-1, with D unresolved. CDR3 length: 13 amino acids. The germline V gene encodes CDR1 LNHDA and CDR2 SQIVND (reference sequence). The V end lost 4 bases, the J end lost 1 base, and 7 bases lay between the germline ends. The CDR3 protein is CASSNYGNTEAFF. In DNA form, the CDR3 reads TGTGCCAGTAGTAATTACGGGAACACTGAAGCTTTCTTT.